This T cell receptor beta chain was sequenced in a study of blood T cell repertoires in COVID-19 (dated by TCRdb to between 2020 and 2021). Notes on the research overall: Samples covering the acute and convalescent phases of COVID-19 were provided by collaborators in the United States, Italy and Spain. HLA class I and class II types, where available, came from metadata supplied by the sample provider rather than from assay-based typing. Nearly every sample came with metadata listing a de-identified subject ID, COVID-19 status, age in years and sex. The material from the prospective study consisted of cDNA or gDNA derived from T cells, B-cell-depleted T cells, or PBMCs. A freely available public database, intended as a resource for researchers studying the immune response to SARS-CoV-2, is where the repertoires were released. The samples were drawn from two sources: the first 160 participants of the ongoing ImmuneRACE study, and over 950 subjects contributed by 6 global collaborators. Subjects who had been exposed to COVID-19, were actively infected with it, or had recovered from it provided the deeply sampled blood TCRbeta repertoires that made up the dataset. Points the paper makes about the study in general: How much clinical and demographic metadata was included differed by source and by participant, and the metadata was provided uncurated.

In the prospective study, participants were about 18 to 100 years old, resided in 25 or so geographic areas of the United States, and were enrolled through a virtual design. In the prospective study, participants were assigned to cohorts based on the clinical history participants reported in a screening survey and a study questionnaire. For ImmuneRACE Cohort 3, a participant was defined as recovered based on two consecutive negative NP/OP PCR tests, clearance by a healthcare professional, or resolution of symptoms. Mobile phlebotomists in the prospective study collected whole blood, serum and a nasopharyngeal or oropharyngeal swab from every participant. Over a roughly 2-month period, participants in the prospective study had the option of providing additional blood draws and questionnaires. Before DNA extraction, prospective study blood samples were shipped either frozen or at room temperature.

The immunoSEQ Assay, a bias-controlled multiplex PCR, was used to amplify TCRbeta CDR3 regions from genomic DNA. The study's own analysis went as follows. Nucleated cell counts per sample were estimated from amplification of reference gene primers within the assay. Sequence reads were collapsed and filtered to measure the absolute abundance of every unique TCRbeta CDR3 rearrangement. For each sample, productive Simpson clonality was calculated by taking the square root of Simpson's diversity index across productive rearrangements. TCRdb's version of the immuneACCESS table is confined to in-frame rearrangements and falls short of the full clone set. An unresolved V gene accounts for under half of the shortfall where checked; the remainder is of unknown origin. The DNA was the basis for D and trimming; V, J and clone size are from that table. The sample table records more than 450,000 clones; approximately 86% of these occur just once. About 0.65% of the sample is in the top ten clones.

Per the germline V gene, KGHDR is the CDR1 and SFDVKD is the CDR2. V sheds 5 bases and J sheds 4 bases, leaving 7 bases between their ends. Including cysteine and phenylalanine, the CDR3 has 12 amino acids. Solely the CDR3 DNA is kept, with 36 bases framed from the first base. For this clone: No cognate antigen has been identified for it. The sample holds no much larger clone one base away, and base qualities are not on file. Other nucleotide sequences in the sample specify the same CDR3.

Sequenced sample: PBMCs or T cells enriched from blood (not recorded which). Recombination linked TRBV24-1 to TRBJ2-5, with TRBD1 as a weak D call on 6 bases. The sequence came from a woman aged 18-29 years who had recovered from COVID-19. The DNA reads TGTGCCACCAGTGGAGGGGGAGAGACCCAGTACTTC. Its protein reads: CATSGGGETQYF.